This T cell receptor (beta chain) comes out of a study of cytomegalovirus exposure and HLA in healthy donors (dated by TCRdb to 2016 to 2017). Background for the entire study: An earlier analysis of a few hundred of the donors reported roughly 300 Gb of sequence data and about 120 million unique TCR beta sequences obtained from 150 million to 200 million T cells. About 280 gigabases of sequencing data and tens of millions of unique TCR sequences were included in an early release covering roughly 600 HLA-typed donors. The genetic ancestry cluster associated with self-reported Caucasian donors included 81% of the approximately 410 genotyped donors. The study was designed to test whether signatures of past pathogen exposure could be identified by cataloging public T cell receptors. The study profiled the T cell repertoires of about 720 subjects by immunosequencing and related them to cytomegalovirus serostatus. Besides the first cohort of hundreds of subjects, a separate validation cohort made up of 120 or so different subjects was used. The study combined high-throughput TCR immunosequencing, statistical association of individual TCRs with disease status, and machine learning to predict cytomegalovirus infection status. In a later analysis, previously published TCR beta repertoires from some 640 donors were re-analyzed and high-resolution HLA genotyping was added so that TCR occurrence patterns could be studied. In the later analysis, no new phenotypic data were used to find candidate immune exposures; instead, reliance was placed on TCR beta sequences and their occurrence across donors. To decide whether each TCR beta V gene segment behaved as functional or pseudogenic, an earlier analysis of approximately 590 of the donors relied on high-throughput TCR beta sequencing. Donor age, sex, ethnicity and CMV serostatus were collected together with the repertoire data. Genome-wide SNP genotypes for about three fifths of the roughly 670 donors were used in a later genetic analysis, which treated that subset as a discovery cohort. Every discovery cohort repertoire had been produced on one sequencing platform. Class I and class II HLA loci were covered by the typing at four-digit resolution. The number of donors typed differed by locus, with roughly 629-640 for A, B, C, DRB1 and DQB1, roughly 520 for DQA1, over 600 for DPA1, and some 440 for DPB1. Because of strong linkage in the cohort, roughly five DR-DQ haplotypes were treated as single units for association and clustering. Among around 400 genotyped donors of the cohort, an average of around 250,000 unique TCR beta nucleotide sequences was sequenced per donor, of which approximately 18% were non-productive. The paper's findings and limits, for the study overall: The authors suggested that the approach could potentially be generalized to other disease states and immunological phenotypes. A later genetic analysis associated a missense DCLRE1C variant with V-gene and J-gene trimming of TCR beta chains, and an independent cohort replicated the association. In a later analysis, TCR association rates were found to vary across HLA loci, with the most associated TCRs seen for DRB1 alleles and the fewest for HLA-C alleles. Broadly in line with IMGT annotations, most TCR beta V segments showed up in productive rearrangements about 87% or about 30% of the time in an earlier analysis of 450 to 750 of the donors. According to a later genetic analysis, donors in an Asian-associated ancestry cluster had fewer N-insertions in productive TCRs than the roughly 670-donor mean. The classifier was reported to diagnose cytomegalovirus status with high specificity and sensitivity in both the original cohort and the validation cohort. In a later analysis, several top co-occurrence clusters were reported to appear linked to parvovirus B19, influenza, CMV and Epstein-Barr virus. Some IMGT-functional V segments, including TRBV6-2 and TRBV6-3, could not be distinguished by the 87-base-pair reads and were therefore excluded. Correlated functional status among segregating V segments might reflect linkage disequilibrium, but an unknown experimental factor could not be ruled out. A few of the identified cytomegalovirus-associated TCR beta chains were confirmed in vitro to be specific for cytomegalovirus antigens. At a false discovery rate of 0.05, a later analysis linked 16,000 or so TCR beta sequences to specific HLA alleles. HLA typing was unavailable for some donors at each locus, so association tests used only the typed subset. In a later analysis, HLA-associated TCR beta chains showed more clonal expansion and lower generation probabilities than non-associated chains that were equally common. Assigning TCR associations to individual alleles was difficult when HLA alleles, especially DR and DQ, strongly co-occurred. Because counts were too low, roughly 18 rarely observed V segments, including chromosome 9 orphons, were left out of the earlier analysis of some 640 of the donors. A further reported finding was that TCR beta sequences accurately predicted the HLA-A and HLA-B alleles for most subjects in the first cohort. In the study, 150 to 200 TCR beta chains were listed as associated with cytomegalovirus. In this cohort, only TCR beta chains were sequenced, and detectable features were limited by the absence of alpha or paired-chain data. Most CMV-associated TCR beta chains appeared to be HLA-restricted in a later analysis, and the HLA associations seemed to be driven largely by CMV exposure. A group of highly shared sequence variants was considered likely to be a technical artifact of the sequencing pipeline. Immune exposure information for the cohort was limited to CMV serostatus. Roughly uniform sequencing depth across donors was assumed in presence/absence analyses, although this assumption may not hold. While some public TCRs were present in many individuals, most TCR sequences turned up only very rarely across donors.

The cohort consisted of 600 or so healthy bone marrow donors. At the time of sampling, every cohort member was nominally healthy, though immune exposures that went unrecorded were likely present. CMV serostatus was recorded as positive for just under 300 and negative for about 50% of the roughly 670 cohort members, whereas no CMV serostatus was recorded for the donor in question. A peripheral blood sample was collected from each donor, and TCR beta sequencing was performed on peripheral blood mononuclear cells. Genomic DNA was extracted from the blood cell samples with the Qiagen DNeasy Blood Extraction Kit. Relative to germline, V is 1 base shorter and J is 1 base shorter, with 7 bases between their ends. As encoded in the germline V gene, CDR1 is MNHEY while CDR2 is SVGAGI. The CDR3 contains 14 residues, cysteine and phenylalanine counted. Here the CDR3 DNA is all that survives: 42 bases in frame from base 1.

Regarding this clone: Its antigen has not been determined. One base away there is no much larger clone; base qualities are not given.

The method was the immunoSEQ multiplex PCR assay. For the multiplex PCR, a mixture combining 60 forward primers for TCR Vbeta segments and 13 reverse primers for TCR Jbeta segments was used. Amplification of the CDR3 region of rearranged TCR beta genes was performed with a multiplex PCR assay on genomic DNA. The Illumina HiSeq System was used to sequence the amplified TCR beta libraries as 87-base-pair reads. The paper's data handling went like this. A later analysis tallied 75 million to 95 million unique TCR beta chains across the 666 repertoires, and about 12 million of those chains were shared by two or more donors. Raw reads were error-corrected and collapsed into unique sequences with a nearest-neighbor algorithm that merged closely related sequences to remove PCR and sequencing errors. V, D and J gene segments were assigned by aligning CDR3 sequences to IMGT reference sequences. For a sequence to be retained, a match of at least six nucleotides to both a V gene segment and a J gene segment was required. Rearrangements were classified as productive when the CDR3 lacked stop codons and remained in frame with V and J, and all other rearrangements were classified as non-productive. Following IMGT convention, CDR3 was defined as the stretch from the second conserved V-encoded cysteine to the conserved J-encoded phenylalanine. The earlier analysis of some 600 of the donors excluded sequences that lacked an unambiguous match to a single V gene segment. In an earlier analysis of approximately 550 of the donors, V segments were called functional above 56.7% productive rearrangements and were called segregating when the between-donor standard deviation exceeded 5%. A statistical classification framework was developed to diagnose cytomegalovirus status using the catalog of TCR beta chain sequences. A later analysis assigned V and J genes by comparing TCR nucleotide sequences with IMGT/GENE-DB human TR gene sequences. Using the TCRdist pipeline, a later analysis assigned CDR3 sequences along with most-parsimonious VDJ recombination scenarios. A later analysis defined each TCR beta chain by its CDR3 amino acid sequence plus V-gene family, and excluded reads lacking a unique V-gene family. As a way to deal with suspected cross-contamination and a sequencing artifact, a later analysis dropped roughly 620 nucleotide sequences that were highly shared and had low generation probability. A later analysis calculated a clonal expansion index for each public chain from normalized within-repertoire ranks of inferred template counts. A later analysis computed generation probabilities with a VDJ recombination model fitted to out-of-frame rearrangements, and checked the results against IGoR. In a later analysis, hypergeometric tests were used to score TCR-TCR, TCR-HLA and TCR-CMV co-occurrence, with a repertoire-size bias correction applied to TCR pairs. To estimate false discovery rates, a later analysis permuted the HLA or CMV assignments 20 times. In a later analysis, co-occurring TCRs were grouped with DBSCAN, and TCRdist sequence similarity was added when clustering was performed within HLA-allele-positive subsets. For co-occurrence clustering, repertoires with fewer than 30,000 or more than 120,000 public chains were excluded, along with roughly five repertoires with anomalous nucleotide sharing. TCRdb obtained this table from immuneACCESS and retained in-frame rearrangements with V and J assigned. These tables miss some clones; where compared with another copy, unresolved V genes account for less than half of the shortfall, and the remainder is unexplained. V, J and clone size were drawn from that table, and D and trimming were deduced from the DNA. The table for this sample lists around 150,000 clones; around 75% of them were counted only once. The ten largest clonotypes hold around 3.2% of the sample.

This receptor was taken from a human donor in good health. The chain employs TRBV6-5 and TRBJ2-5, with TRBD1 tentatively as D gene (5 bases match). Input material: PBMCs. The sequenced DNA: TGTGCCAGCAGTTACTGGCAGGGCCAAGAGACCCAGTACTTC. This encodes CASSYWQGQETQYF.